This paragraph reports one T cell receptor (beta chain). Trimming took 2 bases from V and 7 from J; bases not matched to a gene: 3. The CDR3 is 14 residues long. Germline CDR1 MNHEY, CDR2 SMNVEV (reference sequence). As processed by the authors: Amplification of reference gene primers provided the estimated nucleated cell counts. The assay was immunoSEQ multiplex PCR, and TCRdb's table has in-frame clones only and misses some. The V and J calls and clone size come from that table; D and trimming were worked out from the DNA. The table includes about 85,000 clones, about four fifths detected once. This specimen belongs to a study of blood T cell repertoires in COVID-19. Study-wide background: Samples taken during acute and convalescent COVID-19 were collected in the United States, Italy and Spain.

The source of this sequence is a man aged 55 to 70 with acute or convalescent COVID-19. Specimen: peripheral blood. The chain links TRBV27 to TRBJ2-1; 9 bases are a match to TRBD1. The CDR3 protein is CASSLGTGLNEQFF. The CDR3 region has the DNA TGTGCCAGCAGTTTAGGGACAGGGTTAAATGAGCAGTTCTTC.